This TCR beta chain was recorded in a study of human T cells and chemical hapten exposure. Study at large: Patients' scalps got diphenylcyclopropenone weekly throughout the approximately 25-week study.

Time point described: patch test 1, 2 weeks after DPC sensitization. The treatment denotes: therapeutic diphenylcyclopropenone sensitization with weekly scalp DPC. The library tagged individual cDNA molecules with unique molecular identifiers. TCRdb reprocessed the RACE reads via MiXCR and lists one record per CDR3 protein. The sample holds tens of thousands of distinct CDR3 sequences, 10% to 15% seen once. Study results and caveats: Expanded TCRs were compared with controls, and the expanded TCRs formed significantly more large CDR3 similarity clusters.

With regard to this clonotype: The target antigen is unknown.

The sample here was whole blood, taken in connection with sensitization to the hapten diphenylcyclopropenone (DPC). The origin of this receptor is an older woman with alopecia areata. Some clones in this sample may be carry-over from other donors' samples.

CDR3 protein: CAGLGATNEKLFF. DNA for the CDR3: TGTGCCGGCCTGGGAGCAACTAATGAAAAACTGTTTTTT. This rearrangement joins TRBV7-3 to TRBJ1-4; no reliable D call. Germline lookup yields CDR1 SGHTA and CDR2 FQGTGA. The CDR3 runs to 13 residues. The V and J ends lost 11 bases and 0 bases respectively, with 10 bases between them.